This T cell receptor (beta chain) was identified in a study of cytotoxic CD8 clonotypes in ibrutinib-treated CLL. The wider study: Responses comprised 24 partial and 2 complete; at median around six years, approximately 15 remained remitted and roughly 12 progressed.

Deep sequencing aimed at 1 in 200,000 to 1 in 1 million T cells' resolution. TCRdb's copy holds only in-frame clones and misses some; the assay was immunoSEQ multiplex PCR. Of about 23,000 clones in the sample, 68% were seen once. CDR1 LNHDA and CDR2 SQIVND come from the germline V gene (reference sequence). V lost 2 bases, J lost 1 base, and 11 bases lay in between. The CDR3 contains 15 residues. The study, taken as a whole, reports: Starting clonality was above that of age-matched healthy donors and tracked circulating CD8+ T-cell counts.

This clone was counted a single time. Its antigen is still unknown. Sample: PBMCs, taken after 24 months of ibrutinib treatment. The chain uses TRBV19 and TRBJ1-1; D is unresolved. This TCR was sampled from a human donor with chronic lymphocytic leukemia. CDR3 in DNA: TGTGCCAGTAGTATACGGAGTCTGAGGAACACTGAAGCTTTCTTT. Translation gives CASSIRSLRNTEAFF.